This entry lists 7 T cell receptor beta chains sequenced from one sample in a study of regulatory T cells in long-lasting Graves disease. Time point noted: persistent/refractory GD, antithyroid drugs over 5 years with positive TRAb. PBMC RNA was the source of the TCR library. With iRepertoire HTBI primers and Arm-PCR of CDR3 regions, TCR beta libraries were built. TCRdb independently ran MiXCR on the multiplex PCR reads; one entry per CDR3 protein. The sample holds some 430,000 distinct CDR3 sequences, around a fifth seen once. The sequencing used peripheral blood mononuclear cells (PBMCs), collected when the disease was refractory, from a patient treated with antithyroid drugs. The receptors were sampled from a female donor with Graves disease.

There are a few counts of this clonotype. CDR3: CASSQDLGASEETQYF. The CDR3 DNA is TGTGCCAGCAGCCAAGATTTAGGAGCCTCAGAAGAGACCCAGTACTTC. The genes are TRBV3-1 and TRBJ2-5; D is uncertain. V was shortened by 0 bases and J by 3 bases, with 14 bases between the two germline ends. The CDR3 runs 16 residues. CDR1 is LGHDT, CDR2 YNNKEL, per germline (reference sequence).

This chain joins TRBV30 and TRBJ2-5, with D possibly being TRBD2 (6 bases). Germline CDR1 GTSNPN, CDR2 SVGIG (reference sequence). CDR3 length: 16 amino acids. The V end was cut by 1 base, the J end by 2 bases, with 17 bases between. CDR3 amino acids: CAWSGGGGQGQETQYF. CDR3 DNA sequence: TGTGCCTGGAGTGGCGGTGGAGGGCAGGGACAAGAGACCCAGTACTTC.

This clonotype has a count of ten or more. V is TRBV6-1 and J is TRBJ2-5; perhaps TRBD2 as D (6 bases). V was trimmed by 4 bases and J by 5 bases, leaving 14 bases between them. CDR3 length: 14 amino acids. Germline-derived CDR1 and CDR2 are MNHNS and SASEGT. The CDR3 protein is CASSALGRSETQYF. CDR3 bases: TGTGCCAGCAGTGCTCTGGGGAGGAGCGAGACCCAGTACTTC.

The V call is TRBV24-1, the J call TRBJ2-1, with D possibly being TRBD2 (6 bases). CDR3 length equals 15 residues. With 5 bases removed from V and 5 bases from J, the gap between germline ends came to 15 bases. The V gene's germline CDR1 is KGHDR and CDR2 SFDVKD. The CDR3 sequence is CATSALATVDNEQFF. The DNA for the CDR3 is TGTGCCACCAGTGCCCTAGCGACAGTGGACAATGAGCAGTTCTTC.

This clonotype was found many times. V gene TRBV24-1 combines with J gene TRBJ2-7; 13 bases are a match to TRBD2. CDR1 and CDR2 from the germline V gene are KGHDR and SFDVKD. V was pared by 4 bases and J by 1 base, with 6 bases of the junction left unmatched. This CDR3 has 17 residues. The CDR3 sequence is CATSDKKTSGRSYEQYF. The CDR3, as DNA: TGTGCCACCAGTGACAAAAAGACTAGCGGGAGGTCCTACGAGCAGTACTTC.

The CDR3 protein is CASSGQGLDTGELFF. CDR3 DNA: TGTGCCAGCAGCGGACAGGGTCTAGACACCGGGGAGCTGTTTTTT. The chain uses TRBV7-8 and TRBJ2-2, with 8 bases identical to TRBD1. Unmatched junction bases numbered 5, after V lost 5 bases and J lost 3 bases. Germline CDR1 is SGHVS and CDR2 is FQNEAQ. This CDR3 is 15 amino acids long.

This clonotype was picked up many times. V usage is TRBV3-1 and J usage is TRBJ2-7; 8 bases align to TRBD1. The CDR3 length is 14 residues. The germline V gene encodes CDR1 LGHDT and CDR2 YNNKEL (reference sequence). V dropped 5 bases and J dropped 4; count of bases not matched to a gene: 7. CDR3 in DNA: TGTGCCAGCAGCAGTCGGGACAGGAGTTACGAGCAGTACTTC. It is translated as CASSSRDRSYEQYF.